This T cell receptor beta chain was captured in a study of CD8 T cells in ankylosing spondylitis. From the 5' RACE reads, TCRdb called clonotypes with MiXCR, one entry per CDR3 protein. This table holds more than 300,000 distinct CDR3 sequences, about 9.9% found once. The CDR3 length is 15 residues. Trimming removed 5 bases at V and 0 bases at J, with 13 bases between. Germline values: CDR1 SEHNR, CDR2 FQNEAQ (reference sequence). This clonotype was counted only a few times. The chain uses TRBV7-9 and TRBJ2-5, with D tentatively TRBD2 (5 bases). The material sequenced was blood, either unsorted or a sorted T cell fraction (not recorded which). The clonotype was recovered from a female donor with ankylosing spondylitis or in good health (not recorded which). As DNA, the CDR3 is TGTGCCAGCAGCAGAGCCCCCGGGGACCAAGAGACCCAGTACTTC. As protein: CASSRAPGDQETQYF.